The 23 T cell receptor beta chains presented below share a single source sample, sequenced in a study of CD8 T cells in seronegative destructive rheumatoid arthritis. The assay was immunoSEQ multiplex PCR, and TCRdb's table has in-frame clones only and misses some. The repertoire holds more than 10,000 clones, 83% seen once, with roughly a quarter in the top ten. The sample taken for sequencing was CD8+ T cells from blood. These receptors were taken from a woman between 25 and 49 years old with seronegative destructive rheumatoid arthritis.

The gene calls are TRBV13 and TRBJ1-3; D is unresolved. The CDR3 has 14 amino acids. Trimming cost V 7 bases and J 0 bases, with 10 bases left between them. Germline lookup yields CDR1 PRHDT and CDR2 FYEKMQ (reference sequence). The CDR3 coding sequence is TGTGCCAGCATTCACAGTAGCTCTGGAAACACCATATATTTT. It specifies CASIHSSSGNTIYF.

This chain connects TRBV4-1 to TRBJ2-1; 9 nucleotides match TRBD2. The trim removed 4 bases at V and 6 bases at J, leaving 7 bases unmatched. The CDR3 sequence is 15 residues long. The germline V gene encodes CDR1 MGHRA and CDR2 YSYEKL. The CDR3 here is CASSPLAGVFNEQFF. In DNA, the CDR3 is TGCGCCAGCAGCCCGTTAGCGGGGGTTTTCAATGAGCAGTTCTTC.

The CDR3 sequence: CASSENSGGPGDTQYF. In DNA form, the CDR3 reads TGTGCCAGCAGCGAGAACAGCGGGGGCCCCGGAGATACGCAGTATTTT. The V call is TRBV4-2, the J call TRBJ2-3; 8 nucleotides agree with TRBD2. The CDR3 runs 16 residues. Per the germline V gene, CDR1 is LGHNA and CDR2 is YNFKEQ. V dropped 5 bases and J dropped 5; count of bases not matched to a gene: 12.

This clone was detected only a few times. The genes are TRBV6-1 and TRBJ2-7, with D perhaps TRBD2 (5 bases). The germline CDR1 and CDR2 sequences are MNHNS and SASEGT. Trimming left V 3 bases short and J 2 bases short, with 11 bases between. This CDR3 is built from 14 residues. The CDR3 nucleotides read TGTGCCAGCAGTGATCAAGCGGATCCCTACGAGCAGTACTTC. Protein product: CASSDQADPYEQYF.

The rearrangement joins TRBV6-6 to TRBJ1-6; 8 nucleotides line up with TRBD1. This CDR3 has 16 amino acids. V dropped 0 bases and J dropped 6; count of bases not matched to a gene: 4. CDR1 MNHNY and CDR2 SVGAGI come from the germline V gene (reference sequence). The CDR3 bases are TGTGCCAGCAGTTACTCGACGGACAGGGTTAATTCACCCCTCCACTTT. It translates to CASSYSTDRVNSPLHF.

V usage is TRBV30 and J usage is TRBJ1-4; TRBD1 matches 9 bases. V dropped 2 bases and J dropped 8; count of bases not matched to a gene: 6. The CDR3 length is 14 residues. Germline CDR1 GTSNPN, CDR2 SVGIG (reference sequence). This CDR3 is CAWSTGQGREKLFF. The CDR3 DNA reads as TGTGCCTGGAGTACGGGACAGGGTCGCGAAAAACTGTTTTTT.

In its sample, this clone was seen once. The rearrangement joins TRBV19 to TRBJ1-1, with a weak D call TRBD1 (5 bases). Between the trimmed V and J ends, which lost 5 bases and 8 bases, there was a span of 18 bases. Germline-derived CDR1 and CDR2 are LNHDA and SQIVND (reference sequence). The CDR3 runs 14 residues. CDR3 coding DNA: TGTGCCAGTAGTCCCGCGGTTTGGGGCGCCGAAGCTTTCTTT. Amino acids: CASSPAVWGAEAFF. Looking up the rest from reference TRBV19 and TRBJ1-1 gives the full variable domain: DGGITQSPKYLFRKEGQNVTLSCEQNLNHDAMYWYRQDPGQGLRLIYYSQIVNDFQKGDIAEGYSVSREKKESFPLTVTSAQKNPTAFYLCASSPAVWGAEAFFGQGTRLTVV.

In nucleotides, the CDR3 is TGTGCCAGCAGCCGGCTGGAGGGTGGCGGGGAGCTGTTTTTT. It translates to CASSRLEGGGELFF. The gene calls are TRBV6-5 and TRBJ2-2; tentatively, D is TRBD2 (6 bases). The CDR3 runs to 14 residues. The V and J ends lost 6 bases and 7 bases respectively, with 15 bases between them. Germline V gene lookup returns CDR1 MNHEY and CDR2 SVGAGI.

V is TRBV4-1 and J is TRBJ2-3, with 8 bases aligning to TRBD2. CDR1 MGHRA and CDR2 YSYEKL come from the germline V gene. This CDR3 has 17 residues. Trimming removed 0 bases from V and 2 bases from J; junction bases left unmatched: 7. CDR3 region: CASSQDQLAEFTDTQYF. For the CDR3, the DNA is TGCGCCAGCAGCCAAGATCAACTAGCGGAGTTCACAGATACGCAGTATTTT.

DNA for the CDR3: TGTGCCAGCAGTTGGACAAGCAACACCGGGGAGCTGTTTTTT. It is translated as CASSWTSNTGELFF. The rearrangement joins TRBV6-4 to TRBJ2-2; D might be TRBD1 (5 bases). CDR3 size: 14 residues. Trimming left V 5 bases short and J 2 bases short, with 9 bases between. Germline V lookup: CDR1 MRHNA, CDR2 SNTAGT.

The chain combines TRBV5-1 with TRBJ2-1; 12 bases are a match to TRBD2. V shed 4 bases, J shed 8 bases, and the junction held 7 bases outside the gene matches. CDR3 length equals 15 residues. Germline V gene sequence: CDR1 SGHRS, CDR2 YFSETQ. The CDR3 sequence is CASSILAGGQDEQFF. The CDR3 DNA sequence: TGCGCCAGCAGCATCCTAGCGGGGGGGCAGGATGAGCAGTTCTTC.

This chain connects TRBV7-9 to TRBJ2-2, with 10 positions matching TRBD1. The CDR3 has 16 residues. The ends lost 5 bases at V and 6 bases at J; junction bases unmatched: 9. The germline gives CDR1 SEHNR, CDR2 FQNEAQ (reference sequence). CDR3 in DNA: TGTGCCAGCAGCGCCGGCGGGACAGGGGATCCCGGGGAGCTGTTTTTT. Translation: CASSAGGTGDPGELFF.

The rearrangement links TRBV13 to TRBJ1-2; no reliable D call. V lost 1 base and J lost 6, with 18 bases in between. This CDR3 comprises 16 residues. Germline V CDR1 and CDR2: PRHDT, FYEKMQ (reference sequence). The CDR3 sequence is CASSLDRYRDRDGYTF. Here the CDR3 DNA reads TGTGCCAGCAGCTTAGATAGGTATCGGGATAGAGATGGCTACACCTTC.

This CDR3 reads CASSHQGARTDTQYF. CDR3 sequence (DNA): TGTGCCAGCAGCCACCAGGGGGCGCGAACAGATACGCAGTATTTT. This chain links TRBV9 with TRBJ2-3; TRBD1 aligns across 8 bases. Germline V gives CDR1 SGDLS, CDR2 YYNGEE. The V segment lost 4 bases and the J segment 3 bases; nucleotides outside the gene matches: 7. This CDR3 has 15 amino acids.

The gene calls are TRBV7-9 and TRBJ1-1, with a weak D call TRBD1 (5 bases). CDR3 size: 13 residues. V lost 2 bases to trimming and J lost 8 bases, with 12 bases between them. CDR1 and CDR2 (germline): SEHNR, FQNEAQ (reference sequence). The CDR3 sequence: CASSLWGDREAFF. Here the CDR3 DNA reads TGTGCCAGCAGCTTATGGGGCGACAGAGAAGCTTTCTTT.

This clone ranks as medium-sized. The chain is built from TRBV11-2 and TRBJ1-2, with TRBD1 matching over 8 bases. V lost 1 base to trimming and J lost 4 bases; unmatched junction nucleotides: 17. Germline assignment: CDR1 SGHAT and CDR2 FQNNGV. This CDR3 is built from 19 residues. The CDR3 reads CASSLGSDRALLRVYGYTF. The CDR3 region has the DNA TGTGCCAGCAGCTTAGGCTCGGACAGGGCTCTCCTAAGGGTCTATGGCTACACCTTC.

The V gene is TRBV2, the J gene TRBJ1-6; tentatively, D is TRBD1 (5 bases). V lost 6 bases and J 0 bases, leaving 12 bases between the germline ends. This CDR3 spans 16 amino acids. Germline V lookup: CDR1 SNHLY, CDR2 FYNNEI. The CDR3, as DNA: TGTGCCAGCAGCGATCACAGGAGCTCCTATAATTCACCCCTCCACTTT. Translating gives CASSDHRSSYNSPLHF.

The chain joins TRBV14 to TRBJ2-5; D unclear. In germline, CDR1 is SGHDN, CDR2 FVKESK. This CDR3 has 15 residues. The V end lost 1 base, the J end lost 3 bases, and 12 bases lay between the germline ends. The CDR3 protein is CASSQVEQSEETQYF. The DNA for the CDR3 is TGTGCCAGCAGCCAAGTTGAGCAATCCGAAGAGACCCAGTACTTC.

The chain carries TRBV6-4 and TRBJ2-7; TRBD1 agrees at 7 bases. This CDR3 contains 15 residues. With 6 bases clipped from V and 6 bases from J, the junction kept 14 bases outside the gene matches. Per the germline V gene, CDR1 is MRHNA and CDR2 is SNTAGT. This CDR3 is CASSPDRVVFCEQYV. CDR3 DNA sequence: TGTGCCAGCAGCCCCGACAGGGTAGTGTTTTGCGAGCAGTACGTC.

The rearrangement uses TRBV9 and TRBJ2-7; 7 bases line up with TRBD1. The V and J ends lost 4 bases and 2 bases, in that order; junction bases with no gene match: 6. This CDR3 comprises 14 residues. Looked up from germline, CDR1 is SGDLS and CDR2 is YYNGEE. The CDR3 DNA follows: TGTGCCAGCAGCCCAGAGGGGGCTCCCTACGAGCAGTACTTC. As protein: CASSPEGAPYEQYF.

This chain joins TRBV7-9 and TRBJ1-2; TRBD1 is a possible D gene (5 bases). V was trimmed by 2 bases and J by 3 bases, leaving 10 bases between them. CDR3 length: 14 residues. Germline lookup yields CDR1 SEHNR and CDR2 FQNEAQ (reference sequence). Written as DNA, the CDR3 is TGTGCCAGCAGCTTATTAGGGGATGACTATGGCTACACCTTC. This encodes CASSLLGDDYGYTF.

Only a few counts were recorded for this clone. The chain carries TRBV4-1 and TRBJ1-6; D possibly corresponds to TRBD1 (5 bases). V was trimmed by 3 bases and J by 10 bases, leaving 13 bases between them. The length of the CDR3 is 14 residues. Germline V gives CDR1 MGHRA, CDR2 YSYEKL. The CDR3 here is CASSQEGLVSPLHF. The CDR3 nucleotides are TGCGCCAGCAGCCAGGAGGGACTTGTATCACCCCTCCACTTT.

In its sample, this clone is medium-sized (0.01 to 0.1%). Written as DNA, the CDR3 is TGTGCCAGCACTCTGGGGGCAGCTGAAGCTTTCTTT. Protein product: CASTLGAAEAFF. The gene calls are TRBV5-8 and TRBJ1-1; D is perhaps TRBD1 (6 bases). Germline V gene sequence: CDR1 SGHTS, CDR2 YDEGEE. V was trimmed by 6 bases and J by 6 bases, leaving 12 bases between them. The CDR3 covers 12 residues.